This TCR beta chain stems from a study of OX40 agonist ivuxolimab in advanced cancers. Concerning the study at large: Ivuxolimab, which targeted the costimulatory receptor OX40 (CD134), was an agonistic, fully human IgG2 monoclonal antibody. Intravenous ivuxolimab was administered to patients every 2 weeks at six dose levels: 0.01, 0.1, 0.3, 1.5, 3 and 10 mg/kg. Prior anti-PD-1, anti-PD-L1 or anti-CTLA-4 therapy was permitted, and approximately 40% of dose-escalation patients had received checkpoint inhibitors. Of the roughly 51 patients in dose escalation, approximately 20 had hepatocellular carcinoma, about 15 had melanoma, 9 had renal cell carcinoma and 9 had head and neck cancer. The paper reports the monotherapy dose-escalation portion (N = 52 patients) of the phase I ivuxolimab trial. Partial responses were achieved by three dose-escalation patients, of whom one had hepatocellular carcinoma and two had cutaneous melanoma. Peripheral TCRbeta sequencing was intended to test whether TCR sequence diversity was altered and clonal T-cell expansion was caused by ivuxolimab. In the dose-escalation cohort, over 65% of patients were male, and the mean age was about 55 years, with a range of roughly 20 to 85. What the work shows at the level of the full study, not this receptor alone: Low levels of normalized T-cell clonal expansion were also seen in some patients who did not respond. In the 0.1-3.0 mg/kg groups, partial responders had among the lowest normalized peripheral clonal expansion, particularly in CD8+ T cells. After ivuxolimab, more expanded clones were found on average in CD8+ T cells than in CD4+ T cells. At doses of 0.1 to 3.0 mg/kg, clonal expansion of both CD4+ and CD8+ blood T cells was observed from baseline to week 6. Antigen specificity was not determined for the clonally expanded peripheral T cells.

Genomic DNA was extracted from sorted cells for sequencing of the TCRbeta CDR3 region. The immunoSEQ Assay was used for sequencing of TCRbeta CDR3 regions. TCRdb stores this immuneACCESS table with in-frame sequences only. Part of the clones is absent; in the studies checked, under half of the shortfall reflects unresolved V genes, and no reason is known for the rest. The sample records 25,000 to 35,000 clones, around 88% of which are singletons. Roughly 31% of the sample lies in the top ten. Patients with autoimmune disease history or receiving systemic immunosuppression were excluded from the trial. In every dose cohort, peripheral blood was drawn for TCR sequencing at baseline, cycle 4 day 1, and cycle 7 day 1. The samples were drawn from a first-in-human, open-label, multicenter phase I dose-escalation trial of ivuxolimab. Adults with locally advanced or metastatic melanoma, renal cell, hepatocellular, or head and neck squamous cell carcinoma were enrolled in the trial. Before TCR sequencing, CD4+ T cells and CD8+ T cells were sorted from peripheral blood as separate populations.

CDR1 and CDR2, looked up from the germline V gene, are MDHEN and SYDVKM. Ends trimmed: V by 4 bases, J by 8 bases; bases unmatched to a gene: 8. Measured from the cysteine to the phenylalanine, the CDR3 is 16 residues long. The only DNA kept is the CDR3, 48 bases in frame from the first base. This clone came up once. Its antigen remains undetermined. Base quality data are lacking; no much larger clone is found one base away. The input for sequencing was CD4+ or CD8+ T cells sorted from blood, taken in a trial of the OX40 agonist ivuxolimab. The TCR originated in an adult with an advanced solid tumor such as melanoma, head and neck, liver or kidney cancer. The V and J segments used are TRBV28 and TRBJ2-3, with 14 junctional bases fitting TRBD2. The CDR3 protein sequence reads: CASSSGLAGARGTQYF. The bases read TGTGCCAGCAGTTCGGGACTAGCGGGAGCTAGGGGTACGCAGTATTTT.